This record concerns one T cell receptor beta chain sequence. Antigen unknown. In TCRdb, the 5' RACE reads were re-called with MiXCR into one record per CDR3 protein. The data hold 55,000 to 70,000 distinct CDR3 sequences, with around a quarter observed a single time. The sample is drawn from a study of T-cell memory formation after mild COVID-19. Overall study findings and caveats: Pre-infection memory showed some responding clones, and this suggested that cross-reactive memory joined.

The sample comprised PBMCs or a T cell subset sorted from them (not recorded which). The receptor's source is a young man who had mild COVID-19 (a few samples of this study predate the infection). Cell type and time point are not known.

The CDR3 sequence: CSVIGGAAKNIQYF. CDR3 nucleotides: TGCAGCGTTATCGGGGGAGCAGCCAAAAACATTCAGTACTTC. V is TRBV29-1 and J is TRBJ2-4; D possibly corresponds to TRBD2 (6 bases). Germline CDR1 SQVTM, CDR2 ANQGSEA. V was cut by 5 bases and J by 0 bases, with 11 bases left in between. CDR3 size: 14 residues.